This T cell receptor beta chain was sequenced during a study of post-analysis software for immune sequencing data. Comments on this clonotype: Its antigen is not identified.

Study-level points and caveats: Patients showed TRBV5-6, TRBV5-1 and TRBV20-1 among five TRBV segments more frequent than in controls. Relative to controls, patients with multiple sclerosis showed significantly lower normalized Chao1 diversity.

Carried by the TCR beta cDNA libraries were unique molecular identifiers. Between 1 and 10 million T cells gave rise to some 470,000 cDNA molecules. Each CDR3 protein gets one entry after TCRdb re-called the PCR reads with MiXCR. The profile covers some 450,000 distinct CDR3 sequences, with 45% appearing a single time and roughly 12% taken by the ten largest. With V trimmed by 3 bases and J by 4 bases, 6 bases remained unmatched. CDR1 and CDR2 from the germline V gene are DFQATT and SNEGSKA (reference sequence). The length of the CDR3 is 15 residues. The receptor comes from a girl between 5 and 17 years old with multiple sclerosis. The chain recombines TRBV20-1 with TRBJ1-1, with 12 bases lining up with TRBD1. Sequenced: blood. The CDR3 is CSASRDRGLATEAFF. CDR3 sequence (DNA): TGCAGTGCTAGCCGGGACAGGGGGCTCGCCACTGAAGCTTTCTTT.